The 19 T cell receptor beta chains reported below all come from one sample, sequenced in a study of CD8 T cells in Susac syndrome. A quantity of roughly 0.5 to 1 ug RNA underwent reverse transcription using random hexamers. TCRdb re-called the immunoSEQ multiplex PCR reads through MiXCR, storing one row per CDR3 protein. The data show about 150,000 distinct CDR3 sequences, over 85% seen once. The sample was CD8+ T cells from PBMCs. These receptors came from a human donor with multiple sclerosis.

As DNA, the CDR3 is TGCAGCGTTGAAGATCCCCGCAGGGGCGCCTACAATGAGCAGTTCTTC. Protein: CSVEDPRRGAYNEQFF. The J gene is TRBJ2-1, the V gene TRBV29-1, with a possible D match to TRBD1 (6 bases). CDR1 and CDR2 (germline): SQVTM, ANQGSEA. The CDR3 sequence is 16 residues long. Trimming stripped 0 bases from V and 2 bases from J, with 14 bases between.

The genes are TRBV5-4 and TRBJ2-7, with 7 bases lining up with TRBD2. This CDR3 contains 14 residues. Germline trimming cut 4 bases from V and 2 bases from J; bases unmatched to any gene: 6. The germline V gene has CDR1 SGHNT and CDR2 YYREEE (reference sequence). The CDR3 DNA is TGTGCCAGCAGCGTCGAGCGGGGACCCTACGAGCAGTACTTC. This sequence encodes CASSVERGPYEQYF.

The chain recombines TRBV24-1 with TRBJ2-2, with D hard to call. The CDR3 loop spans 14 amino acids. Trimming shortened V by 3 bases and J by 4 bases, and 8 bases separated the two germline ends. Germline loops: CDR1 KGHDR, CDR2 SFDVKD. CDR3 amino acids: CATSDPGSTGELFF. DNA of the CDR3: TGTGCCACCAGTGATCCCGGATCCACCGGGGAGCTGTTTTTT.

The chain links TRBV2 to TRBJ1-6, with D unresolved. V shed 2 bases and J shed 7 bases, with 9 bases lying between them. The length of the CDR3 is 14 residues. The germline V gene has CDR1 SNHLY and CDR2 FYNNEI. CDR3 amino acids: CASSEFLGNSPLHF. CDR3 DNA sequence: TGTGCCAGCAGTGAATTCTTGGGCAATTCACCCCTCCACTTT.

The chain uses TRBV29-1 and TRBJ1-2; 8 bases map to TRBD1. In germline, CDR1 is SQVTM, CDR2 ANQGSEA. The CDR3 has 12 residues. The ends lost 7 bases at V and 5 bases at J; junction bases unmatched: 6. The CDR3 loop reads CSARDRYYGYTF. CDR3 DNA sequence: TGCAGCGCCCGGGACAGGTATTATGGCTACACCTTC.

V is TRBV7-9 and J is TRBJ1-1; a weak D match, TRBD1 (6 bases). The CDR3 is 15 residues long. V lost 3 bases and J 1 base, leaving 12 bases between the germline ends. CDR1 is SEHNR and CDR2 is FQNEAQ in the germline V gene (reference sequence). CDR3 nucleotides: TGTGCCAGCAGCTTCAGTCAGGGGCAGAACACTGAAGCTTTCTTT. It yields the protein CASSFSQGQNTEAFF.

This CDR3 reads CASSPRPTNTEAFF. CDR3 DNA sequence: TGTGCCAGCAGCCCAAGACCGACGAACACTGAAGCTTTCTTT. The chain links TRBV7-9 to TRBJ1-1, with no clear D. V lost 5 bases and J 1 base, leaving 11 bases between the germline ends. This CDR3 is built from 14 residues. Germline-derived CDR1 and CDR2 are SEHNR and FQNEAQ (reference sequence).

This clonotype was picked up a small number of times. The gene calls are TRBV5-6 and TRBJ2-7, with D unresolved. This CDR3 spans 14 amino acids. Trimming stripped 0 bases from V and 0 bases from J, with 7 bases between. Germline assignment: CDR1 SGHDT and CDR2 YYEEEE. The CDR3 loop is CASSLGVSSYEQYF. The CDR3 nucleotides read TGTGCCAGCAGCTTGGGTGTTTCCTCCTACGAGCAGTACTTC. Full variable domain (outside the CDR3, taken from reference TRBV5-6 and TRBJ2-7): DAGVTQSPTHLIKTRGQQVTLRCSPKSGHDTVSWYQQALGQGPQFIFQYYEEEERQRGNFPDRFSGHQFPNYSSELNVNALLLGDSALYLCASSLGVSSYEQYFGPGTRLTVT.

V gene TRBV15 combines with J gene TRBJ1-1; 7 nucleotides match TRBD1. Germline lookup yields CDR1 LNHNV and CDR2 YYDKDF (reference sequence). This CDR3 spans 17 amino acids. Germline trimming cut 5 bases from V and 7 bases from J; bases unmatched to any gene: 19. CDR3 DNA sequence: TGTGCCACCAGCGAAGGGGCGTCGAAGGGGGCCGGGAATGAAGCTTTCTTT. It encodes CATSEGASKGAGNEAFF.

The J gene is TRBJ1-2, the V gene TRBV20-1; no definite D call. With 3 bases removed from V and 4 bases from J, the gap between germline ends came to 12 bases. Per the germline V gene, CDR1 is DFQATT and CDR2 is SNEGSKA (reference sequence). This CDR3 comprises 13 residues. The CDR3, as DNA: TGCAGTGCTAGTGAGATTTTAATCTATGGCTACACCTTC. This codes for CSASEILIYGYTF.

The chain employs TRBV19 and TRBJ1-2; no definite D call. Germline CDR1 and CDR2: LNHDA and SQIVND (reference sequence). V shed 11 bases and J shed 8 bases, with 18 bases lying between them. The CDR3 length is 12 residues. The CDR3 region is CAYFEESGGYTF. The CDR3 DNA reads as TGTGCCTATTTCGAGGAATCCGGCGGCTACACCTTC.

The chain couples TRBV7-2 to TRBJ2-1; 9 bases line up with TRBD2. The V and J ends lost 7 bases and 9 bases, in that order; junction bases with no gene match: 13. Per the germline V gene, CDR1 is SGHTA and CDR2 is FQGNSA. This CDR3 comprises 15 residues. Here the CDR3 DNA reads TGTGCCAGCACCCAAAGGTCAGCGGGGGGAATTGAGCAGTTCTTC. Its translation is CASTQRSAGGIEQFF.

In nucleotides, the CDR3 is TGTGCCAGCGTCGGGACATGGGACAATGAGCAGTTCTTC. It encodes CASVGTWDNEQFF. The chain joins TRBV28 to TRBJ2-1; D perhaps matches TRBD1 (6 bases). The V end was cut by 8 bases, the J end by 5 bases, with 13 bases between. The CDR3 contains 13 residues. Germline V gene lookup returns CDR1 MDHEN and CDR2 SYDVKM. The full variable domain, with the rest looked up from reference TRBV28 and TRBJ2-1, is DVKVTQSSRYLVKRTGEKVFLECVQDMDHENMFWYRQDPGLGLRLIYFSYDVKMKEKGDIPEGYSVSREKKERFSLILESASTNQTSMYLCASVGTWDNEQFFGPGTRLTVL.

CDR3 in amino acids: CASSLGLGGGGYTF. The CDR3 coding sequence is TGTGCCAGCAGCTTAGGCCTGGGAGGAGGAGGCTACACCTTC. The gene calls are TRBV13 and TRBJ1-2; D gene uncertain. Per germline, CDR1 PRHDT and CDR2 FYEKMQ (reference sequence). This CDR3 comprises 14 residues. V lost 0 bases and J 8 bases, leaving 13 bases between the germline ends.

CDR3 bases: TGTGCCAGCAGTGATTGGAGTGCCCGCTCTAGCACAGATACGCAGTATTTT. Translation gives CASSDWSARSSTDTQYF. The chain has TRBV7-9 and TRBJ2-3; D is ambiguous. V shed 6 bases and J shed 0 bases, with 19 bases lying between them. The CDR3 runs to 17 residues. From germline, CDR1 is SEHNR and CDR2 FQNEAQ (reference sequence).

The rearrangement uses TRBV6-5 and TRBJ1-5, with D maybe TRBD1 (5 bases). The germline V gene has CDR1 MNHEY and CDR2 SVGAGI. V was pared by 6 bases and J by 6 bases, with 15 bases between. The CDR3 runs to 14 residues. The chain's CDR3 is CASSADSKGQPQHF. CDR3 nucleotides: TGTGCCAGCAGCGCCGACAGTAAAGGTCAGCCCCAGCATTTT.

The chain has TRBV5-6 and TRBJ1-2; D remains unclear. V lost 0 bases, J lost 0 bases, and 9 bases lay in between. CDR1 and CDR2 from the germline V gene are SGHDT and YYEEEE. The CDR3 runs 15 residues. CDR3 residues: CASSLAGRANYGYTF. The CDR3 DNA reads TGTGCCAGCAGCTTGGCGGGGAGAGCTAACTATGGCTACACCTTC. The whole variable domain, remainder taken from reference TRBV5-6 and TRBJ1-2, is DAGVTQSPTHLIKTRGQQVTLRCSPKSGHDTVSWYQQALGQGPQFIFQYYEEEERQRGNFPDRFSGHQFPNYSSELNVNALLLGDSALYLCASSLAGRANYGYTFGSGTRLTVV.

The chain has TRBV11-2 and TRBJ2-4; maybe TRBD1 (7 bases). The CDR3 consists of 19 residues. Trimming removed 5 bases from V and 0 bases from J, with 23 bases in between. Germline V gene lookup returns CDR1 SGHAT and CDR2 FQNNGV. This CDR3 reads CASSPTLNQGGRAKNIQYF. In DNA, the CDR3 is TGTGCCAGCAGCCCAACCCTAAACCAGGGGGGAAGAGCCAAAAACATTCAGTACTTC.

This rearrangement joins TRBV27 to TRBJ1-6; a weak D match, TRBD1 (6 bases). CDR1 is MNHEY, CDR2 SMNVEV, per germline (reference sequence). V was shortened by 6 bases and J by 5 bases, with 14 bases between the two germline ends. This CDR3 comprises 15 residues. The CDR3 DNA follows: TGTGCCAGCAGCCCCCGGAGACAGGATAATTCACCCCTCCACTTT. This encodes CASSPRRQDNSPLHF.